The 22 T cell receptor beta chains listed next were all sequenced from one sample in a study of CD8 T cells in ankylosing spondylitis. MiXCR, applied by TCRdb to the 5' RACE reads, yields one record per CDR3 protein. The data hold approximately 190,000 distinct CDR3 sequences, with 10% to 15% observed a single time. The sequenced sample consisted of blood, either unsorted or a sorted T cell fraction (not recorded which). Receptors were obtained from a female donor with ankylosing spondylitis or in good health (not recorded which).

There are many counts of this clonotype. The J gene is TRBJ1-1, the V gene TRBV3-1; D is ambiguous. The germline V gene encodes CDR1 LGHDT and CDR2 YNNKEL (reference sequence). Trimming pared 0 bases from V and 8 bases from J, leaving 10 bases between. There are 13 residues in the CDR3. This CDR3 is CASSQDSGGEAFF. Here the CDR3 DNA reads TGTGCCAGCAGCCAAGATTCAGGAGGAGAAGCTTTCTTT. Complete variable domain (other parts from reference TRBV3-1 and TRBJ1-1): DTAVSQTPKYLVTQMGNDKSIKCEQNLGHDTMYWYKQDSKKFLKIMFSYNNKELIINETVPNRFSPKSPDKAHLNLHINSLELGDSAVYFCASSQDSGGEAFFGQGTRLTVV.

The table lists this clonotype with a few counts. V usage is TRBV7-9 and J usage is TRBJ2-1; possibly TRBD1 or TRBD2 for D (5 bases each). CDR1 SEHNR and CDR2 FQNEAQ come from the germline V gene (reference sequence). V lost 1 base and J 9 bases, leaving 7 bases between the germline ends. CDR3 length: 12 amino acids. The CDR3: CASSLEGTEQFF. The CDR3 nucleotides read TGTGCCAGCAGCTTAGAGGGGACTGAGCAGTTCTTC.

This clonotype appeared many times. This chain connects TRBV4-3 to TRBJ2-5; no clear D. The V gene lost 0 bases and the J gene lost 2 bases, with 7 bases spanning the gap. The CDR3 runs 14 residues. Germline-derived CDR1 and CDR2 are LGHNA and YSLEER. The CDR3 loop reads CASSQDTQQETQYF. The CDR3 nucleotides read TGCGCCAGCAGCCAAGATACGCAGCAAGAGACCCAGTACTTC.

This clonotype was counted only a few times. The junction does not match germline at one end; this may be a read error. The chain combines TRBV2 with TRBJ2-3, with D maybe TRBD2 (5 bases). The length of the CDR3 is 14 residues. Germline lookup yields CDR1 SNHLY and CDR2 FYNNEI. DNA of the CDR3: TGTGCCAGCAGGGAAGGACTGCGCACAGATACGCAGTATTTT. As protein: CASREGLRTDTQYF.

This clonotype was seen ten or more times. The chain is built from TRBV3-1 and TRBJ1-6, with a tentative D call TRBD1 (6 bases). This CDR3 comprises 13 residues. CDR1 and CDR2 (germline): LGHDT, YNNKEL (reference sequence). Trimming stripped 2 bases from V and 10 bases from J, with 9 bases between. CDR3: CASSQITGSPLHF. The CDR3 DNA sequence: TGTGCCAGCAGCCAAATTACAGGGTCACCCCTCCACTTT.

This clonotype came up a few times. V and J are TRBV2 and TRBJ1-1, with TRBD1 as a possible D gene (5 bases). CDR1 and CDR2 (germline): SNHLY, FYNNEI. The CDR3 has 15 residues. The ends were cut back, 11 bases at V and 1 base at J, with 20 bases in the middle. The CDR3 nucleotides read TGTGCCTCTATAAGTCCGGGACTTCAGAACACTGAAGCTTTCTTT. It is translated as CASISPGLQNTEAFF. Based on the CDR3 plus reference TRBV2 and TRBJ1-1, the full variable domain is EPEVTQTPSHQVTQMGQEVILRCVPISNHLYFYWYRQILGQKVEFLVSFYNNEISEKSEIFDDQFSVERPDGSNFTLKIRSTKLEDSAMYFCASISPGLQNTEAFFGQGTRLTVV.

V is TRBV5-1 and J is TRBJ2-5; 8 nucleotides agree with TRBD1. This CDR3 comprises 16 residues. Germline lookup yields CDR1 SGHRS and CDR2 YFSETQ. The ends lost 4 bases at V and 5 bases at J; junction bases unmatched: 13. CDR3 DNA sequence: TGCGCCAGCAGCCCTAGTTGGACAGGGTCGAAGGAGACCCAGTACTTC. Its protein is CASSPSWTGSKETQYF.

This chain links TRBV20-1 with TRBJ2-6; D possibly corresponds to TRBD1 (6 bases). The CDR3 is made up of 15 amino acids. CDR1 is DFQATT, CDR2 SNEGSKA, per germline (reference sequence). The V and J ends lost 3 bases and 4 bases respectively, with 13 bases between them. The CDR3: CSARGMGAGANVLTF. The CDR3 bases are TGCAGTGCTAGGGGGATGGGGGCCGGGGCCAACGTCCTGACTTTC.

This sequence joins TRBV7-3 and TRBJ2-3; D may match TRBD1 or TRBD2 (5 bases each). The germline V and J ends were trimmed by 1 base and 6 bases, with 17 bases remaining between them. The CDR3 is 16 residues long. Germline values: CDR1 SGHTA, CDR2 FQGTGA. The CDR3 loop is CASSLRAGGVGDTQYF. The DNA of the CDR3 is TGTGCCAGCAGCTTAAGAGCTGGGGGAGTGGGTGATACGCAGTATTTT.

This clonotype came up many times. The chain uses TRBV7-3 and TRBJ2-7; a possible D gene is TRBD1 (6 bases). Germline V gene sequence: CDR1 SGHTA, CDR2 FQGTGA. V was clipped by 5 bases and J by 6 bases, with 11 bases between them. CDR3 size: 12 residues. This CDR3 reads CASSQNRVEQYF. CDR3 nucleotides: TGTGCCAGCAGCCAGAACAGGGTCGAGCAGTACTTC.

This chain joins TRBV5-1 and TRBJ2-3; TRBD1 agrees at 10 bases. Germline-derived CDR1 and CDR2 are SGHRS and YFSETQ. V lost 2 bases to trimming and J lost 6 bases; unmatched junction nucleotides: 6. The CDR3 spans 15 residues. The CDR3 sequence is CASSFVTGGLDTQYF. CDR3 bases: TGCGCCAGCAGCTTCGTGACAGGGGGCCTGGATACGCAGTATTTT.

The chain combines TRBV7-2 with TRBJ2-1; D possibly corresponds to TRBD1 (5 bases). The CDR3 is made up of 13 amino acids. With 4 bases removed from V and 6 bases from J, the gap between germline ends came to 10 bases. Germline assignment: CDR1 SGHTA and CDR2 FQGNSA. The DNA of the CDR3 is TGTGCCAGCAGCTCGGCAGGGTCCAATGAGCAGTTCTTC. Amino acid sequence: CASSSAGSNEQFF. Full variable domain (rest looked up from reference TRBV7-2 and TRBJ2-1): GAGVSQSPSNKVTEKGKDVELRCDPISGHTALYWYRQSLGQGLEFLIYFQGNSAPDKSGLPSDRFSAERTGGSVSTLTIQRTQQEDSAVYLCASSSAGSNEQFFGPGTRLTVL.

The chain is built from TRBV6-1 and TRBJ2-1; 10 nucleotides agree with TRBD2. Unmatched junction bases numbered 14, after V lost 7 bases and J lost 8 bases. The CDR3 spans 16 residues. Germline CDR1 is MNHNS and CDR2 is SASEGT. CDR3 residues: CASNPVAGGFMYEQFF. DNA for the CDR3: TGTGCCAGCAACCCCGTAGCGGGAGGTTTTATGTATGAGCAGTTCTTC.

This clonotype was seen many times. The chain couples TRBV19 to TRBJ2-5, with a weak D call TRBD2 (5 bases). Trimming took off 5 bases at V and 5 bases at J, with 12 bases between the two ends. Germline V gene sequence: CDR1 LNHDA, CDR2 SQIVND (reference sequence). This CDR3 region has 13 residues. This CDR3 reads CASSGGRVETQYF. CDR3 bases: TGTGCCAGTAGTGGCGGGCGAGTGGAGACCCAGTACTTC.

V usage is TRBV7-2 and J usage is TRBJ1-1; D is ambiguous. The CDR3 length is 13 residues. V lost 3 bases, J lost 8 bases, and 13 bases lay in between. Germline CDR1 reads SGHTA; CDR2 reads FQGNSA. CDR3 sequence reads: CASSFDRGSEAFF. DNA for the CDR3: TGTGCCAGCAGCTTCGACCGGGGTTCGGAAGCTTTCTTT.

This clonotype occurred many times. V gene TRBV29-1 combines with J gene TRBJ1-2; D ambiguous. Trimming took 3 bases from V and 6 from J, leaving 11 bases between them. This CDR3 is built from 12 residues. CDR1 is SQVTM and CDR2 is ANQGSEA in the germline V gene. The CDR3 sequence is CSVDKGRDGYTF. The CDR3 region has the DNA TGCAGCGTTGATAAGGGCCGGGATGGCTACACCTTC. Together with reference TRBV29-1 and TRBJ1-2, the CDR3 gives the full variable domain: SAVISQKPSRDICQRGTSLTIQCQVDSQVTMMFWYRQQPGQSLTLIATANQGSEATYESGFVIDKFPISRPNLTFSTLTVSNMSPEDSSIYLCSVDKGRDGYTFGSGTRLTVV.

Only a few counts were recorded for this clonotype. This rearrangement joins TRBV12-3 or TRBV12-4 to TRBJ1-4; no clear D gene. The CDR3 is made up of 12 amino acids. Trimming cost V 3 bases and J 6 bases, with 5 bases left between them. CDR3 DNA: TGTGCCAGCAGTTTGAACGATGAAAAACTGTTTTTT. Translation gives CASSLNDEKLFF.

There are many counts of this clonotype. In nucleotides, the CDR3 is TGTGCCAGCGCCTCCTCTGGAAACACCATATATTTT. Its protein is CASASSGNTIYF. The chain joins TRBV6-5 to TRBJ1-3; D ambiguous. Trimming stripped 8 bases from V and 0 bases from J, with 5 bases between. This CDR3 is 12 amino acids long. Germline assignment: CDR1 MNHEY and CDR2 SVGAGI.

With regard to this clonotype: This may stem from a read error, because a much larger clone lies one nucleotide away. The CDR3 region has the DNA TGTGCCACCAGGGCCCAGACTAACGGGGGAGATGCGCAGTATTTT. As protein: CATRAQTNGGDAQYF. V usage is TRBV12-3 or TRBV12-4 and J usage is TRBJ2-3, with D perhaps TRBD2 (6 bases). This CDR3 has 15 residues.

This clonotype was counted a few times. The chain combines TRBV9 with TRBJ2-1, with 10 positions matching TRBD2. The junction had 10 bases not matched to a gene; V was cut back by 4 bases and J by 6 bases. This CDR3 is 16 amino acids long. The germline V gene has CDR1 SGDLS and CDR2 YYNGEE. CDR3 residues: CASSFSASGRFNEQFF. The CDR3, as DNA: TGTGCCAGCAGCTTCTCCGCTAGCGGGAGATTCAATGAGCAGTTCTTC. Full variable domain (missing parts from reference TRBV9 and TRBJ2-1): DSGVTQTPKHLITATGQRVTLRCSPRSGDLSVYWYQQSLDQGLQFLIQYYNGEERAKGNILERFSAQQFPDLHSELNLSSLELGDSALYFCASSFSASGRFNEQFFGPGTRLTVL.

This clonotype occurred many times. V is TRBV5-1 and J is TRBJ2-2; 7 nucleotides match TRBD2. The CDR3 length is 17 residues. The germline V gene has CDR1 SGHRS and CDR2 YFSETQ. The trim removed 0 bases at V and 1 base at J, leaving 6 bases unmatched. The CDR3 protein is CASSLGASGMNTGELFF. The CDR3 DNA sequence: TGCGCCAGCAGCTTGGGTGCTAGCGGAATGAACACCGGGGAGCTGTTTTTT.

This clonotype was counted at least ten times. The chain has TRBV10-3 and TRBJ1-4, with 8 bases lining up with TRBD1. Losses at the gene ends were 3 bases for V and 7 bases for J; bases not matched to a gene: 7. CDR1 and CDR2 from the germline V gene are ENHRY and SYGVKD. The CDR3 sequence is 15 residues long. Here the CDR3 DNA reads TGTGCCATCAGTGATGGGGGGACAGGCGGTGAAAAACTGTTTTTT. Translated: CAISDGGTGGEKLFF.